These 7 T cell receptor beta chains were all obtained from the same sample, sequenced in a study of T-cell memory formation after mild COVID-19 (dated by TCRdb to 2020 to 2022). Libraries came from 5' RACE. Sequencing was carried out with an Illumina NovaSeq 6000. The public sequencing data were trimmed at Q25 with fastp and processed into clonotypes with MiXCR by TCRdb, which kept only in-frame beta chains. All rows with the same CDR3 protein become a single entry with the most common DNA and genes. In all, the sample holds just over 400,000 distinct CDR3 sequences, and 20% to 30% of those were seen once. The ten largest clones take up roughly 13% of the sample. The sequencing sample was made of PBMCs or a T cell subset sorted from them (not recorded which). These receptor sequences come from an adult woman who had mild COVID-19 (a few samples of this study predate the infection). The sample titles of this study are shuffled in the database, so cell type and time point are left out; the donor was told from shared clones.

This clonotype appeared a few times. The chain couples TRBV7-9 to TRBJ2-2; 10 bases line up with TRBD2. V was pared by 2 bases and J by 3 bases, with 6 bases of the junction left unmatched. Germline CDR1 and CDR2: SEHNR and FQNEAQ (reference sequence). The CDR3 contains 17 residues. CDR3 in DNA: TGTGCCAGCAGCTTACTAGCGGGGGATCTCTACACCGGGGAGCTGTTTTTT. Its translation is CASSLLAGDLYTGELFF. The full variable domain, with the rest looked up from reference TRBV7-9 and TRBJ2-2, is DTGVSQNPRHKITKRGQNVTFRCDPISEHNRLYWYRQTLGQGPEFLTYFQNEAQLEKSRLLSDRFSAERPKGSFSTLEIQRTEQGDSAMYLCASSLLAGDLYTGELFFGEGSRLTVL.

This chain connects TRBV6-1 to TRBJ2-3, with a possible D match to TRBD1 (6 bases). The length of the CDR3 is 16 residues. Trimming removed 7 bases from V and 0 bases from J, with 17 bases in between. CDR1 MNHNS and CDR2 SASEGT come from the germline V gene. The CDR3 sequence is CASTSSGAPSTDTQYF. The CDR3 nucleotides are TGTGCCAGCACCAGCTCAGGGGCCCCTAGCACAGATACGCAGTATTTT.

The CDR3 nucleotides read TGCAGCGCGGGACATGCCACTGAAGCTTTCTTT. Encoded protein: CSAGHATEAFF. V and J are TRBV29-1 and TRBJ1-1; possible D gene TRBD1, 6 bases. V dropped 7 bases and J dropped 4 bases, with 10 bases sitting between them. This CDR3 has 11 residues. CDR1 and CDR2 (germline): SQVTM, ANQGSEA.

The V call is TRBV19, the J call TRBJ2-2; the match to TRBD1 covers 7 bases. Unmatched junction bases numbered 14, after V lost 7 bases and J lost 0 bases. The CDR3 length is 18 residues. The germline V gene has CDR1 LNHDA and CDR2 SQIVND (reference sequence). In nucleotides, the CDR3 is TGTGCCAGTACCTCCCTTCCAGTGACAGGGCCGAACACCGGGGAGCTGTTTTTT. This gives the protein CASTSLPVTGPNTGELFF. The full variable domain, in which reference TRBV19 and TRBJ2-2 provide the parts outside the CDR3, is DGGITQSPKYLFRKEGQNVTLSCEQNLNHDAMYWYRQDPGQGLRLIYYSQIVNDFQKGDIAEGYSVSREKKESFPLTVTSAQKNPTAFYLCASTSLPVTGPNTGELFFGEGSRLTVL.

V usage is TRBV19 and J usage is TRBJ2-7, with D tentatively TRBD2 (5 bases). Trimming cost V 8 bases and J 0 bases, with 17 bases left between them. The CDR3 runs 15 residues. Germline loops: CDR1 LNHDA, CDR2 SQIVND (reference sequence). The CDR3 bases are TGTGCCAGTTCCCATAGCGTGTCAAGCTCCTACGAGCAGTACTTC. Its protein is CASSHSVSSSYEQYF. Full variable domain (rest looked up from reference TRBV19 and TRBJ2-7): DGGITQSPKYLFRKEGQNVTLSCEQNLNHDAMYWYRQDPGQGLRLIYYSQIVNDFQKGDIAEGYSVSREKKESFPLTVTSAQKNPTAFYLCASSHSVSSSYEQYFGPGTRLTVT.

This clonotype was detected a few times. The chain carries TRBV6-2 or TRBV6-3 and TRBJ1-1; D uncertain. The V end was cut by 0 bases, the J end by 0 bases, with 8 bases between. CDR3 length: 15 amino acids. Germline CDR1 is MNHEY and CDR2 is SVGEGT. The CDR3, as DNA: TGTGCCAGCAGTTACTCGCGGACGGTGAACACTGAAGCTTTCTTT. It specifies CASSYSRTVNTEAFF.

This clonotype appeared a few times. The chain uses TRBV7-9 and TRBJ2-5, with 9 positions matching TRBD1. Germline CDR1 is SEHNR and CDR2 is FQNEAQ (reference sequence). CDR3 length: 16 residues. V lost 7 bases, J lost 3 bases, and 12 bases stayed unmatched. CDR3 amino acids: CASTFLPGQGKETQYF. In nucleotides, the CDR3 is TGTGCCAGCACCTTTCTACCGGGACAGGGAAAAGAGACCCAGTACTTC. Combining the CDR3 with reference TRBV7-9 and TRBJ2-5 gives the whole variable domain DTGVSQNPRHKITKRGQNVTFRCDPISEHNRLYWYRQTLGQGPEFLTYFQNEAQLEKSRLLSDRFSAERPKGSFSTLEIQRTEQGDSAMYLCASTFLPGQGKETQYFGPGTRLLVL.